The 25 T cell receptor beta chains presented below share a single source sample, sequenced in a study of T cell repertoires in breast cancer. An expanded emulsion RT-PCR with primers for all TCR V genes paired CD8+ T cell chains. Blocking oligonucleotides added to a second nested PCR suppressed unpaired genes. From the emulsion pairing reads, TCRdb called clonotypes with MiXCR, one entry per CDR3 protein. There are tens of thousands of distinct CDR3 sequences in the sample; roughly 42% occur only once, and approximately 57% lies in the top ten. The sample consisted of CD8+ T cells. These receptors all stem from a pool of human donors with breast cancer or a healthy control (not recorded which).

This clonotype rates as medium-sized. CDR3 nucleotides: TGTGCCAGTGCTAGGGAGACCCAGTACTTC. Its translation: CASARETQYF. The chain uses TRBV6-1 and TRBJ2-5; D remains ambiguous. The germline gives CDR1 MNHNS, CDR2 SASEGT. There are 10 residues in the CDR3. V was shortened by 9 bases and J by 5 bases, with 7 bases between the two germline ends.

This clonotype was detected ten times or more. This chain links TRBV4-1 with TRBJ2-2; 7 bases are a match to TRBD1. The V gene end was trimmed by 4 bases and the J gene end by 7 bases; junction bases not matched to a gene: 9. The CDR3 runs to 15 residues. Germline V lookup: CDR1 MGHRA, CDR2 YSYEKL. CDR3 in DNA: TGCGCCAGCAGCCGCCGACAGGGCCGGGTCGGGGAGCTGTTTTTT. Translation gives CASSRRQGRVGELFF.

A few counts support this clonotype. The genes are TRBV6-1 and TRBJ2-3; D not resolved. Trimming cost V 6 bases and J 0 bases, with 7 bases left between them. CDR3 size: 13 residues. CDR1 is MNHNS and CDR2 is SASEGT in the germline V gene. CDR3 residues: CASRWGSTDTQYF. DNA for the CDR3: TGTGCCAGCAGGTGGGGTAGCACAGATACGCAGTATTTT.

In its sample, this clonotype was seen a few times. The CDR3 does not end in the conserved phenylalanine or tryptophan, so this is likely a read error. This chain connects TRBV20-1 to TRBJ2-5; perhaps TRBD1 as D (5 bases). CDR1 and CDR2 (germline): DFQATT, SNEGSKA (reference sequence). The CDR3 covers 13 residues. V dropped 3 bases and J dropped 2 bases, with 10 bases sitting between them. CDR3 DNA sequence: TGCAGTGCTAGGGGGCGGAATCAAGAGACCCAGTACCTC. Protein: CSARGRNQETQYL.

The CDR3 is CASSQAANYGYTF. CDR3 DNA: TGTGCCAGCAGCCAGGCGGCTAACTATGGCTACACCTTC. The V gene is TRBV6-1, the J gene TRBJ1-2, with D uncertain. Germline values: CDR1 MNHNS, CDR2 SASEGT. Trimming shortened V by 6 bases and J by 0 bases, and 8 bases separated the two germline ends. This CDR3 is 13 amino acids long.

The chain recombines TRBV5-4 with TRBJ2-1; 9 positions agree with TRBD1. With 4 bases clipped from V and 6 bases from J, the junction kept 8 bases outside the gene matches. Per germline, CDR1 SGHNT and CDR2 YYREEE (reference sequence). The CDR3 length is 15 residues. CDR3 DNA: TGTGCCAGCAGCCCACCGGGACAGGGCTTCAATGAGCAGTTCTTC. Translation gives CASSPPGQGFNEQFF.

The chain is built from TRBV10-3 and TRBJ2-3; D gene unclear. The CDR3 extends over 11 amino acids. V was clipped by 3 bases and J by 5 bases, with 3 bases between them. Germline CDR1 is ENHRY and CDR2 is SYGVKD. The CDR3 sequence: CAISDKDTQYF. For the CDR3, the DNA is TGTGCCATCAGTGACAAAGATACGCAGTATTTT.

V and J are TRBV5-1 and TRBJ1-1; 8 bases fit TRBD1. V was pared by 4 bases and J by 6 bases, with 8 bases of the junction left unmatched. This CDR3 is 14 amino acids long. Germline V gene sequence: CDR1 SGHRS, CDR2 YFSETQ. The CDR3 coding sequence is TGCGCCAGCAGCAGCGGACAGGGCGGTTCTGAAGCTTTCTTT. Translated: CASSSGQGGSEAFF.

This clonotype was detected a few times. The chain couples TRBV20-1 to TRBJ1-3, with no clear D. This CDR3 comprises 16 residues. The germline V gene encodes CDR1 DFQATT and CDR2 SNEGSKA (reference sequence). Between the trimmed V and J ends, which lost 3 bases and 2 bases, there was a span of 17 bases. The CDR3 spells CSASKGGSRTGNTIYF. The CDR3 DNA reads TGCAGTGCTAGTAAGGGAGGGTCCAGGACTGGAAACACCATATATTTT.

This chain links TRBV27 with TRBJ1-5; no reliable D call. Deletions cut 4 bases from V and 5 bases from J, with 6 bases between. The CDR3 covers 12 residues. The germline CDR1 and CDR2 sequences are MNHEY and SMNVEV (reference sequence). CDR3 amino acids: CASSSSYQPQHF. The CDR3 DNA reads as TGTGCCAGCAGTTCCAGTTATCAGCCCCAGCATTTT.

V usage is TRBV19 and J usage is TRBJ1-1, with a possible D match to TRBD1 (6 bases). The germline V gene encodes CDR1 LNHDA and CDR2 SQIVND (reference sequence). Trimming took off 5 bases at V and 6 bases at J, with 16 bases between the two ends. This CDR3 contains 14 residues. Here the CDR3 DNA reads TGTGCCAGTAGTCAACAGGGAGGGGACGCTGAAGCTTTCTTT. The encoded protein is CASSQQGGDAEAFF. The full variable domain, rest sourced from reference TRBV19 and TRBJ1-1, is DGGITQSPKYLFRKEGQNVTLSCEQNLNHDAMYWYRQDPGQGLRLIYYSQIVNDFQKGDIAEGYSVSREKKESFPLTVTSAQKNPTAFYLCASSQQGGDAEAFFGQGTRLTVV.

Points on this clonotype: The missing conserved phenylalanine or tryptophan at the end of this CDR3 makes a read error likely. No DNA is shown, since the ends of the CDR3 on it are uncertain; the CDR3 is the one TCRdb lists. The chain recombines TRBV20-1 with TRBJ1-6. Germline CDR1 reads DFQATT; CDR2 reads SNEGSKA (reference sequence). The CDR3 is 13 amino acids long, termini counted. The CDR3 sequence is CSARAGRNSPPHL.

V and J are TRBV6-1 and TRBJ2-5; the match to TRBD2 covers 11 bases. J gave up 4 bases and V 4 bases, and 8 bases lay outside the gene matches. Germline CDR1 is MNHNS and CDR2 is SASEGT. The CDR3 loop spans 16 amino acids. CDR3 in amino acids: CASSGRLAGLVETQYF. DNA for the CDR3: TGTGCCAGCAGTGGGCGACTAGCGGGGCTGGTAGAGACCCAGTACTTC.

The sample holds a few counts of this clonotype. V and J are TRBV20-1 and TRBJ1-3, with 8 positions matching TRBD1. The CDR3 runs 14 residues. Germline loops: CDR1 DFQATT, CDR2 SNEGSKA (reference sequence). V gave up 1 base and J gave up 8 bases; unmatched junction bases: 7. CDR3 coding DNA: TGCAGTGCTAGAGGACAGGGGATTGGTCACACCATATATTTT. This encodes CSARGQGIGHTIYF.

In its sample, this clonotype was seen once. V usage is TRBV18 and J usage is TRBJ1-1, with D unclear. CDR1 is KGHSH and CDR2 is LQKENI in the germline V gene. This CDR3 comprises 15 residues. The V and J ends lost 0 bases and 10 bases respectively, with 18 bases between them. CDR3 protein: CASSPPGNPRDVAFF. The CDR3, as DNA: TGTGCCAGCTCACCACCTGGAAACCCGCGTGATGTAGCTTTCTTT.

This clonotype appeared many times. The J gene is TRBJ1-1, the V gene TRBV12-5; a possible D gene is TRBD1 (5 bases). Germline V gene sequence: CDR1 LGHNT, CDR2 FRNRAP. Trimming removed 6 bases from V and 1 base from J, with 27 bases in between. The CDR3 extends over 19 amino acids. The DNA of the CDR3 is TGTGCTAGTGGCAAGGCGGGGCGGAATCCCATACAGAGGAACACTGAAGCTTTCTTT. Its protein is CASGKAGRNPIQRNTEAFF.

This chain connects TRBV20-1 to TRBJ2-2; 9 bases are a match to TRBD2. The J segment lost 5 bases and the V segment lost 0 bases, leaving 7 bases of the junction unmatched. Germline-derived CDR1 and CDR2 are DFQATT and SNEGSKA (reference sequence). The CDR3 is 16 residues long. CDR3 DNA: TGCAGTGCTAGAGATGCGGCGGGAGGGCGAACCGGGGAGCTGTTTTTT. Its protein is CSARDAAGGRTGELFF.

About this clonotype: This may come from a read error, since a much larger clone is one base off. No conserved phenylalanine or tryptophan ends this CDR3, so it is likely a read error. The DNA of the CDR3 is TGTGCCAGCAGTACAAGACAGAGATTGAACACTGAAGCTTTCCTT. Translated: CASSTRQRLNTEAFL. This chain connects TRBV6-2 or TRBV6-3 to TRBJ1-1, with a tentative D call TRBD1 (5 bases). The CDR3 spans 15 residues. CDR1 and CDR2 from the germline V gene are MNHEY and SVGEGT. The V end was cut by 5 bases, the J end by 0 bases, with 13 bases between.

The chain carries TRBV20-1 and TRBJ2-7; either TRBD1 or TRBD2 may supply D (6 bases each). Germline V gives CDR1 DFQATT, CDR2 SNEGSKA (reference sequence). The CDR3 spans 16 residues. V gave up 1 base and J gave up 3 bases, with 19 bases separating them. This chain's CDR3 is CSARGEGGGDRYEQYF. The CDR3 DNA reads TGCAGTGCTAGAGGAGAGGGGGGAGGAGACCGCTACGAGCAGTACTTC.

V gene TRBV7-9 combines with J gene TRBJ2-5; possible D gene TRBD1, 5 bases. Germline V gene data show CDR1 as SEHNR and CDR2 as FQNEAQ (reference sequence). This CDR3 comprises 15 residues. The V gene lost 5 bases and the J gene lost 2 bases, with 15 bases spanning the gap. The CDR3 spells CASSTAQALQETQYF. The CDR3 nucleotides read TGTGCCAGCAGCACCGCACAGGCGCTACAAGAGACCCAGTACTTC.

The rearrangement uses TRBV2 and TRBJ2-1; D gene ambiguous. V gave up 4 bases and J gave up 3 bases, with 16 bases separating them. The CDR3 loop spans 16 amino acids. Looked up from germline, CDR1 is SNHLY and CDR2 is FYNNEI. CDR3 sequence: CASSAIPEFGYNEQFF. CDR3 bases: TGTGCCAGCAGTGCCATCCCCGAATTTGGCTACAATGAGCAGTTCTTC.

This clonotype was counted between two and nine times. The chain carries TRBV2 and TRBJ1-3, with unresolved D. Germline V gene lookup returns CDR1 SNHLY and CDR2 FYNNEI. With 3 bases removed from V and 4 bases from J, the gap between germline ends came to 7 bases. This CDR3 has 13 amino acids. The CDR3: CASSEFSGNTIYF. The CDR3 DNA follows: TGTGCCAGCAGTGAGTTCTCCGGAAACACCATATATTTT.

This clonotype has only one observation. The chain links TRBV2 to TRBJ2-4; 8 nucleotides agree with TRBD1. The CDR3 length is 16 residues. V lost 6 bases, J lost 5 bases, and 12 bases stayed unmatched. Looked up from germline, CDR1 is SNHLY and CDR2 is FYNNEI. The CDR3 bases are TGTGCCAGCAGCGATCCTCTGGGACAGGCGCAAAACATTCAGTACTTC. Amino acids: CASSDPLGQAQNIQYF.

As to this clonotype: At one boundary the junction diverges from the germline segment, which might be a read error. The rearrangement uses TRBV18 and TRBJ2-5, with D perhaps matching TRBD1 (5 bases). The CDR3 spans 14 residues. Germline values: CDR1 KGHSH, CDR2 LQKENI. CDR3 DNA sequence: TGTGCCGGCTCACCGTCCCAGGGTATAGAGACCCAGTACTTC. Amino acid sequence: CAGSPSQGIETQYF.

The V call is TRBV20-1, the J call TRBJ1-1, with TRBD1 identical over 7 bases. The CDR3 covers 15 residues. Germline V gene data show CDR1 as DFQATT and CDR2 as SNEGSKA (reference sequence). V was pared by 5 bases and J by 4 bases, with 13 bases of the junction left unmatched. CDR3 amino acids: CSASDRLRGGTEAFF. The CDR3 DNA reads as TGCAGTGCTTCGGACAGGCTTCGAGGGGGCACTGAAGCTTTCTTT.